Following are 18 T cell receptor beta chains from one sample sequenced in a study of T-cell memory formation after mild COVID-19 (dated by TCRdb to 2020 to 2023). Library preparation employed 5' RACE. Sequencing instrument: Illumina NovaSeq 6000. TCRdb reprocessed the public reads (quality trimming at Q25 with fastp, clone calling with MiXCR) and kept in-frame beta chains. Entries are consolidated by CDR3 protein sequence, retaining the most common genes and DNA. This sample has more than 100,000 distinct CDR3 sequences in its table, and about 18% of those were observed once. Clones ranked in the top ten supply 4.5% to 5.5% of the sample. The sequenced sample was PBMCs or a T cell subset sorted from them (not recorded which). These TCRs come from a young man who had mild COVID-19 (a few samples of this study predate the infection). The sample titles of this study are shuffled in the database, so cell type and time point are left out; the donor was told from shared clones.

The J gene is TRBJ2-3, the V gene TRBV7-2; D call uncertain. Between the trimmed V and J ends, which lost 6 bases and 1 base, there was a span of 14 bases. This CDR3 spans 15 amino acids. Germline CDR1 and CDR2: SGHTA and FQGNSA. The CDR3: CASRTRPLGTDTQYF. The CDR3 nucleotides are TGTGCCAGCAGGACCAGGCCCCTCGGCACAGATACGCAGTATTTT. Drawing the rest from reference TRBV7-2 and TRBJ2-3, the complete variable domain is GAGVSQSPSNKVTEKGKDVELRCDPISGHTALYWYRQSLGQGLEFLIYFQGNSAPDKSGLPSDRFSAERTGGSVSTLTIQRTQQEDSAVYLCASRTRPLGTDTQYFGPGTRLTVL.

The chain couples TRBV5-1 to TRBJ1-1, with TRBD1 matching over 10 bases. J was trimmed by 0 bases and V by 1 base; bases with no gene match: 3. The CDR3 has 16 amino acids. Germline V gene sequence: CDR1 SGHRS, CDR2 YFSETQ. In DNA, the CDR3 is TGCGCCAGCAGCTTGAGGACAGGGGGGCTGAACACTGAAGCTTTCTTT. It is translated as CASSLRTGGLNTEAFF.

The genes are TRBV7-2 and TRBJ1-4; D remains unclear. V lost 5 bases and J 0 bases, leaving 7 bases between the germline ends. The length of the CDR3 is 14 residues. The germline V gene encodes CDR1 SGHTA and CDR2 FQGNSA. This CDR3 is CASSPLATNEKLFF. For the CDR3, the DNA is TGTGCCAGCAGCCCCTTAGCAACTAATGAAAAACTGTTTTTT.

The CDR3 here is CSARGWGTGTEAFF. The CDR3, as DNA: TGCAGCGCCCGAGGGTGGGGGACAGGGACTGAAGCTTTCTTT. The chain is built from TRBV29-1 and TRBJ1-1, with 9 bases that match TRBD1. The ends lost 7 bases at V and 5 bases at J; junction bases unmatched: 11. Germline V gene lookup returns CDR1 SQVTM and CDR2 ANQGSEA. The CDR3 has 14 residues.

In its sample, this clonotype was seen a few times. The chain uses TRBV20-1 and TRBJ2-7, with 9 nucleotides matching TRBD1. Trimming took 6 bases from V and 6 from J; bases not matched to a gene: 9. CDR3 length equals 13 residues. CDR1 and CDR2 (germline): DFQATT, SNEGSKA (reference sequence). The CDR3 DNA reads as TGCAGTGCGGCTGGGACAGGGCGGCTCGAGCAGTACGTC. Its protein is CSAAGTGRLEQYV.

This clonotype was seen only a few times. The chain has TRBV2 and TRBJ1-5, with D tentatively TRBD1 (6 bases). Trimming shortened V by 5 bases and J by 3 bases, and 8 bases separated the two germline ends. This CDR3 is 13 amino acids long. The V gene's germline CDR1 is SNHLY and CDR2 FYNNEI. CDR3 sequence reads: CASSRDNNQPQHF. CDR3 in DNA: TGTGCCAGCAGTCGGGACAACAATCAGCCCCAGCATTTT.

A few counts support this clonotype. CDR3 sequence: CSAFQGNTGELFF. CDR3 DNA: TGCAGTGCTTTTCAGGGGAACACCGGGGAGCTGTTTTTT. The J gene is TRBJ2-2, the V gene TRBV20-1; TRBD1 might be the D (5 bases). The CDR3 consists of 13 residues. Germline lookup yields CDR1 DFQATT and CDR2 SNEGSKA (reference sequence). The V end was cut by 5 bases, the J end by 1 base, with 8 bases between.

Only a few counts were recorded for this clonotype. CDR3 in DNA: TGTGCCAGCAGCGTTACCGGGACAGGATTTCTGGAGACCCAGTACTTC. Amino acids: CASSVTGTGFLETQYF. The V and J genes are TRBV9 and TRBJ2-5, with 8 bases that match TRBD1. This CDR3 spans 16 amino acids. Germline loops: CDR1 SGDLS, CDR2 YYNGEE. V dropped 2 bases and J dropped 5; count of bases not matched to a gene: 11.

This clonotype was observed a handful of times. The rearrangement joins TRBV5-1 to TRBJ2-4; D not resolved. The germline gives CDR1 SGHRS, CDR2 YFSETQ. CDR3 length equals 14 residues. The ends were cut back, 0 bases at V and 7 bases at J, with 11 bases in the middle. Here the CDR3 DNA reads TGCGCCAGCAGCTTGGGGACCTTGGGGAACATTCAGTACTTC. Protein product: CASSLGTLGNIQYF.

The V call is TRBV7-2, the J call TRBJ2-1, with unresolved D. V shed 1 base and J shed 8 bases, with 9 bases lying between them. The V gene's germline CDR1 is SGHTA and CDR2 FQGNSA. The CDR3 length is 13 residues. The CDR3 here is CASSLGERDEQFF. The CDR3 DNA reads as TGTGCCAGCAGCTTAGGAGAACGGGATGAGCAGTTCTTC.

This clonotype was counted a few times. This chain uses TRBV5-1 with TRBJ2-7, with D perhaps TRBD1 or TRBD2 (5 bases each). CDR1 and CDR2 (germline): SGHRS, YFSETQ. The ends were cut back, 4 bases at V and 3 bases at J, with 14 bases in the middle. CDR3 length equals 14 residues. Here the CDR3 reads CASSPGRKIYEQYF. The DNA of the CDR3 is TGCGCCAGCAGCCCGGGACGCAAGATCTACGAGCAGTACTTC.

The V gene is TRBV6-5, the J gene TRBJ2-7; 12 positions agree with TRBD2. The CDR3 is 13 amino acids. The germline CDR1 and CDR2 sequences are MNHEY and SVGAGI. V gave up 6 bases and J gave up 7 bases; unmatched junction bases: 4. The CDR3 sequence is CASRPTSGGEQYV. The CDR3 nucleotides read TGTGCCAGCAGACCAACTAGCGGGGGGGAGCAGTACGTC.

The chain links TRBV7-2 to TRBJ2-3; D gene unclear. The ends were cut back, 2 bases at V and 3 bases at J, with 12 bases in the middle. Looked up from germline, CDR1 is SGHTA and CDR2 is FQGNSA. The CDR3 consists of 15 residues. This chain's CDR3 is CASSLRWVGTDTQYF. CDR3 in DNA: TGTGCCAGCAGCTTACGATGGGTGGGGACAGATACGCAGTATTTT. Based on the CDR3 plus reference TRBV7-2 and TRBJ2-3, the full variable domain is GAGVSQSPSNKVTEKGKDVELRCDPISGHTALYWYRQSLGQGLEFLIYFQGNSAPDKSGLPSDRFSAERTGGSVSTLTIQRTQQEDSAVYLCASSLRWVGTDTQYFGPGTRLTVL.

V gene TRBV5-4 combines with J gene TRBJ1-1; D unresolved. Looked up from germline, CDR1 is SGHNT and CDR2 is YYREEE (reference sequence). The V end lost 0 bases, the J end lost 3 bases, and 9 bases lay between the germline ends. The CDR3 totals 14 residues. CDR3: CASSLEKGYTEAFF. The CDR3 DNA reads as TGTGCCAGCAGCTTGGAGAAAGGGTACACTGAAGCTTTCTTT.

This clonotype was picked up a small number of times. The rearrangement uses TRBV10-3 and TRBJ1-1; D is ambiguous. V lost 6 bases and J 1 base, leaving 3 bases between the germline ends. The germline CDR1 and CDR2 sequences are ENHRY and SYGVKD. The CDR3 is made up of 11 amino acids. The CDR3 is CAIRENTEAFF. The CDR3 coding sequence is TGTGCCATCAGAGAGAACACTGAAGCTTTCTTT.

The chain is built from TRBV7-9 and TRBJ2-1; possibly TRBD2 for D (6 bases). This CDR3 comprises 12 residues. CDR1 is SEHNR and CDR2 is FQNEAQ in the germline V gene (reference sequence). The V end was cut by 5 bases, the J end by 12 bases, with 14 bases between. The CDR3 coding sequence is TGTGCCAGCAGCCGGGACTCCACGGGGCAGTTCTTC. Protein: CASSRDSTGQFF.

This clonotype was detected only a few times. V and J are TRBV29-1 and TRBJ1-1; D is uncertain. Trimming stripped 5 bases from V and 0 bases from J, with 16 bases between. This CDR3 spans 15 amino acids. Germline V gives CDR1 SQVTM, CDR2 ANQGSEA. The DNA for the CDR3 is TGCAGCGTTAATGCACAGCCTAACATGAACACTGAAGCTTTCTTT. This encodes CSVNAQPNMNTEAFF.

CDR3 DNA sequence: TGCGCCAGCAGTCCCGGGACACTACCTGCGGATACGCAGTATTTT. Translated, it gives CASSPGTLPADTQYF. J is TRBJ2-3 and V is TRBV23-1; D might be TRBD1 (6 bases). TRBV23-1 is treated as an ORF (open reading frame) with a function not yet certain. V dropped 4 bases and J dropped 6 bases, with 17 bases sitting between them. The CDR3 has 15 residues.